The TCR beta chain under discussion was sequenced for a study of T cells in Graves' hyperthyroidism and ophthalmopathy. Study as a whole: The blood sample was taken at first diagnosis, before treatment began.

Overall study findings and caveats: A model of 13 V-J pairs discriminated ophthalmopathy from stable hyperthyroidism. The model foresaw ophthalmopathy a median around 6 months prior to onset.

This clonotype came up a few times. Its antigen remains unknown. Trimming at V came to 1 base and at J to 2 bases, leaving 1 base not matched to a gene. The CDR3 has 14 residues. Amplified TCR beta CDR3 regions derived from RNA transcripts. An initial round of RT-PCR targeting the TCR CDR3 relied on the HTBI primer set. TCRdb re-called the multiplex PCR reads with MiXCR, one entry per CDR3 protein. There are 300,000 or so distinct CDR3 sequences in the sample; 21% occur only once, and around 45% lies in the top ten. Uncontrolled infection, other autoimmune disease, pregnancy or lactation disqualified patients from enrolment.

What was sequenced was blood. The rearrangement uses TRBV12-3 or TRBV12-4 and TRBJ2-7, with TRBD1 identical over 8 bases. This TCR came from a woman aged 45-59 years with Graves' hyperthyroidism. The CDR3 DNA sequence: TGTGCCAGCAGTTTAGGGGACAGGACCTACGAGCAGTACTTC. Translated: CASSLGDRTYEQYF.